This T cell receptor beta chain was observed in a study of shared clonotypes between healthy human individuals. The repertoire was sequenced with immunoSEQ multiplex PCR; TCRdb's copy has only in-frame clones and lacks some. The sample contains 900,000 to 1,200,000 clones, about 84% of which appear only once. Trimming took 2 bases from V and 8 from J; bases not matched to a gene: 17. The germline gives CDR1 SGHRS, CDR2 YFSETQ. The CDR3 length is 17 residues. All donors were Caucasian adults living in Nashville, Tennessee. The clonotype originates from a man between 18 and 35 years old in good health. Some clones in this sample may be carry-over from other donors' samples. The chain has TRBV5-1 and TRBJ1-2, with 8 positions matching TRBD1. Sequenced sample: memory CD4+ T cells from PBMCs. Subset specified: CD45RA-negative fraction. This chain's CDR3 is CASSFAPLIQGEGGYTF. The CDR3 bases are TGCGCCAGCAGCTTCGCCCCTCTTATACAGGGGGAGGGGGGCTACACCTTC.